The rows below give T cell receptor beta chains drawn from one sample of a study of patients and donors after allogeneic stem cell transplantation. MiXCR was run by TCRdb on the RT-PCR reads, yielding one entry per CDR3 protein. The sample lists around 7,100 distinct CDR3 sequences; about 12% were seen once. Sequencing used blood, either unsorted or a sorted T cell fraction (not recorded which). The receptors here all came from a human donor who was either an allogeneic HSCT recipient or a stem cell or donor lymphocyte infusion donor (not recorded which). It is not recorded whose cells these are; they may come from a transplant donor. Each CDR3 is given with its conserved first and last residue. The order of the fields is V gene, D gene, J gene, clone size, CDR3 length, CDR3 DNA, CDR3 protein. The D gene is left open where the match is weak. Clone size is shown for a subset of rows, as once, few, many or a class of expanded clone.

V: TRBV11-3
D: TRBD1
J: TRBJ1-2
size: many
length: 15
DNA: TGTGCCAGCAGCCTCCAACAGGGACAGGGCTATGGCTACACCTTC
CDR3: CASSLQQGQGYGYTF

V: TRBV20-1
D: -
J: TRBJ2-5
size: many
length: 14
DNA: TGCAGTGCTCGAGAACAGGGATTAGGGGAGACCCAGTACTTC
CDR3: CSAREQGLGETQYF

V: TRBV4-2
D: -
J: TRBJ1-1
size: many
length: 15
DNA: TGTGCCAGCAGCCAACAACCGGGGCGAAACACTGAAGCTTTCTTT
CDR3: CASSQQPGRNTEAFF

V: TRBV7-9
D: -
J: TRBJ1-6
size: -
length: 15
DNA: TGTGCCAGCAGCTTGAGGGGGGCCTGGAATTCACCCCTCCACTTT
CDR3: CASSLRGAWNSPLHF

V: TRBV10-3
D: TRBD1
J: TRBJ1-1
size: many
length: 15
DNA: TGTGCCATCAGTGAATGGACAGGATCAAACACTGAAGCTTTCTTT
CDR3: CAISEWTGSNTEAFF

V: TRBV24-1
D: -
J: TRBJ1-2
size: many
length: 13
DNA: TGTGCCACACAAGGAGGGGTCGACTATGGCTACACCTTC
CDR3: CATQGGVDYGYTF

V: TRBV7-2
D: TRBD2
J: TRBJ2-1
size: many
length: 13
DNA: TGTGCCAGCAGCTCCGCCGGACTAGAAGGTCAGTTCTTC
CDR3: CASSSAGLEGQFF

V: TRBV7-3
D: TRBD1
J: TRBJ1-1
size: -
length: 15
DNA: TGTGCCAGCAGCTCAACAGGGGGCTGGGACACTGAAGCTTTCTTT
CDR3: CASSSTGGWDTEAFF

V: TRBV20-1
D: TRBD2
J: TRBJ2-4
size: many
length: 12
DNA: TGCAGTGCTAGTCGGGGGGAAAACATTCAGTACTTC
CDR3: CSASRGENIQYF

V: TRBV7-2
D: -
J: TRBJ1-1
size: medium-sized
length: 12
DNA: TGTGCCAGCAGCTTTGCAGAGGAGCAAGCTTTCTTT
CDR3: CASSFAEEQAFF

V: TRBV7-6
D: -
J: TRBJ1-3
size: few
length: 14
DNA: TGTGCCAGCAGCTTGGTCAGCTCTGGAAACACCATATATTTT
CDR3: CASSLVSSGNTIYF

V: TRBV15
D: -
J: TRBJ2-1
size: many
length: 14
DNA: TGTGCCACCAGCAGAGATCCGATTTCCGATGAGCAGTTCTTC
CDR3: CATSRDPISDEQFF

V: TRBV7-9
D: -
J: TRBJ2-1
size: few
length: 12
DNA: TGTGCCAGCGGTGGCCCTTACAATGAGCAGTTCTTC
CDR3: CASGGPYNEQFF